These 8 T cell receptor beta chains share one sample of origin, sequenced in a study of T cell repertoires in cytomegalovirus infection. TCRdb independently ran MiXCR on the reads; one entry per CDR3 protein. The sample has roughly 500,000 distinct CDR3 sequences; roughly a third are singletons. Their specific antigens are unknown. Sequenced material: cultured PBMCs, taken from culture after CMV antigen stimulation. These TCRs come from a human donor in good health (CMV status not recorded). Some clones in this sample may be carry-over from other donors' samples.

The CDR3 DNA reads TGTGCCAGCAGCTTCCGACTAGCGGGATACACAGATACGCAGTATTTT. Protein sequence: CASSFRLAGYTDTQYF. The rearrangement joins TRBV11-2 to TRBJ2-3, with 11 bases that match TRBD2. The CDR3 is 16 amino acids. Trimming removed 3 bases from V and 2 bases from J; junction bases left unmatched: 4. Germline CDR1 reads SGHAT; CDR2 reads FQNNGV.

The chain couples TRBV7-9 to TRBJ2-3, with D maybe TRBD2 (6 bases). This CDR3 comprises 14 residues. Trimming removed 5 bases from V and 4 bases from J, with 13 bases in between. CDR1 is SEHNR, CDR2 FQNEAQ, per germline (reference sequence). DNA of the CDR3: TGTGCCAGCAGCCCCCGGGAGACCGCAGATACGCAGTATTTT. As protein: CASSPRETADTQYF.

The genes are TRBV24-1 and TRBJ2-7, with TRBD2 matching over 10 bases. The V gene end was trimmed by 3 bases and the J gene end by 2 bases; junction bases not matched to a gene: 6. Germline V CDR1 and CDR2: KGHDR, SFDVKD. CDR3 size: 16 residues. The CDR3: CATSDPRTSGAYEQYV. The CDR3 coding sequence is TGTGCCACCAGTGATCCCCGGACTAGCGGAGCCTACGAGCAGTACGTC.

This chain connects TRBV6-8 to TRBJ2-1, with 8 bases identical to TRBD2. Germline lookup yields CDR1 MNHGY and CDR2 SAAAGT. The V and J ends lost 6 bases and 2 bases, in that order; junction bases with no gene match: 3. This CDR3 spans 14 amino acids. CDR3 sequence (DNA): TGTGCCAGCAGGGCGGGAGGTCCCTACAATGAGCAGTTCTTC. As protein: CASRAGGPYNEQFF.

A few counts support this clonotype. The chain joins TRBV6-1 to TRBJ1-1; D not certain. CDR1 MNHNS and CDR2 SASEGT come from the germline V gene. The CDR3 extends over 13 amino acids. V was trimmed by 4 bases and J by 2 bases, leaving 8 bases between them. The CDR3 DNA is TGTGCCAGCAGTGGTGATGCTAACACTGAAGCTTTCTTT. It yields the protein CASSGDANTEAFF.

This clonotype was recorded many times. The chain employs TRBV7-2 and TRBJ2-4; the D gene is possibly TRBD2 (6 bases). In germline, CDR1 is SGHTA, CDR2 FQGNSA. With 6 bases removed from V and 2 bases from J, the gap between germline ends came to 11 bases. CDR3 length equals 14 residues. CDR3 nucleotide sequence: TGTGCCAGCAGTAAGGGAGGATCCAAAAACATTCAGTACTTC. Protein: CASSKGGSKNIQYF.

The rearrangement uses TRBV20-1 and TRBJ2-5; 8 bases align to TRBD2. The V segment lost 6 bases and the J segment 4 bases; nucleotides outside the gene matches: 10. The CDR3 covers 14 residues. CDR1 is DFQATT, CDR2 SNEGSKA, per germline (reference sequence). The CDR3 loop is CSADLGLAGETQYF. CDR3 DNA sequence: TGCAGTGCCGATCTGGGGCTAGCGGGAGAGACCCAGTACTTC.

V usage is TRBV19 and J usage is TRBJ2-1; TRBD2 matches 9 bases. The CDR3 runs 14 residues. V lost 2 bases and J lost 9; bases outside the gene matches: 5. CDR1 LNHDA and CDR2 SQIVND come from the germline V gene (reference sequence). CDR3 protein: CASSIIAGDVEQFF. For the CDR3, the DNA is TGTGCCAGTAGTATAATAGCGGGAGATGTTGAGCAGTTCTTC.